This TCR beta chain was captured in a study of shared clonotypes between healthy human individuals. Regarding the study as a whole: Several donors held approximately 4.6% of naive CD4 clonotypes in common. Generation of non-shared clonotypes was less probable than generation of clonotypes shared by all four donors.

A note on this clone: What it recognizes is unknown.

From germline, CDR1 is MGHRA and CDR2 YSYEKL. This CDR3 spans 18 amino acids. Sorted subsets were amplified in replicate PCRs using about 210 ng DNA, tens of thousands of T cell genomes. The method was immunoSEQ multiplex PCR; TCRdb's version includes in-frame clones alone and lacks a portion of them. The repertoire holds under 600,000 clones, 95% to 97% seen once, with about 0.06% in the top ten. This chain uses TRBV4-1 with TRBJ2-5; 12 nucleotides agree with TRBD2. The DNA end favors TRBJ2-7, so the J call may be wrong. This receptor was obtained from a woman under 40 in good health. Sequencing was done on a sample of naive CD4+ T cells sorted from blood. Documented subset: CD45RA+ positively selected. The CDR3 here is CASSHPPLAGGTPDEQYF. CDR3 coding DNA: TGCGCCAGCAGCCACCCTCCACTAGCGGGAGGCACCCCCGACGAGCAGTACTTC.